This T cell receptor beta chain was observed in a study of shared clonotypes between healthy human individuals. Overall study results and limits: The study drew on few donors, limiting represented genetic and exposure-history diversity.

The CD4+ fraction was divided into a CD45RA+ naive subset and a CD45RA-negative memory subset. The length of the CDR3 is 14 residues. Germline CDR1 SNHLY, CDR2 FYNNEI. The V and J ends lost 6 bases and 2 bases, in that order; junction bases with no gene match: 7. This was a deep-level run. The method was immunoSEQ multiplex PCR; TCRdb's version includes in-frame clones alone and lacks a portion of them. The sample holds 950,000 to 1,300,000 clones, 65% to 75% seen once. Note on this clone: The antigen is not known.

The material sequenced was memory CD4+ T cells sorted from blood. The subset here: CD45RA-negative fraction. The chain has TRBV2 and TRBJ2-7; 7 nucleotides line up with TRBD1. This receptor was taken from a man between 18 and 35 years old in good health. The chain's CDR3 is CASRILTGTYEQYF. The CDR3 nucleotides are TGTGCCAGCAGGATACTGACAGGGACCTACGAGCAGTACTTC.